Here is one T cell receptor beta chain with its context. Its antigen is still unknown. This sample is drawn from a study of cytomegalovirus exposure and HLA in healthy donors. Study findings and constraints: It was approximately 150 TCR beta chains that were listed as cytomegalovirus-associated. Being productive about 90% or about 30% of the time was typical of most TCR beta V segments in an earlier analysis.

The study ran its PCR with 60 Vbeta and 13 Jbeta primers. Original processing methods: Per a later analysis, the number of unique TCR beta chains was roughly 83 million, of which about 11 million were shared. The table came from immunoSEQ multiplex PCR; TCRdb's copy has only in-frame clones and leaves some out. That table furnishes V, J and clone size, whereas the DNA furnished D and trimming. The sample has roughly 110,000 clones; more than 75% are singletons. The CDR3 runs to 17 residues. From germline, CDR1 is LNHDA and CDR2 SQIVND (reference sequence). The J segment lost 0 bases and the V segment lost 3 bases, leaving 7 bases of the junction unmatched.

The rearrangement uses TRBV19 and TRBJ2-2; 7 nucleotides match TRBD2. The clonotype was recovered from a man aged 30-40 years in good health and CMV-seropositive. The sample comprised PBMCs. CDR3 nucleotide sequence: TGTGCCAGTAGTATTTCGGGCCTAGCGGCGAACACCGGGGAGCTGTTTTTT. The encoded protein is CASSISGLAANTGELFF.